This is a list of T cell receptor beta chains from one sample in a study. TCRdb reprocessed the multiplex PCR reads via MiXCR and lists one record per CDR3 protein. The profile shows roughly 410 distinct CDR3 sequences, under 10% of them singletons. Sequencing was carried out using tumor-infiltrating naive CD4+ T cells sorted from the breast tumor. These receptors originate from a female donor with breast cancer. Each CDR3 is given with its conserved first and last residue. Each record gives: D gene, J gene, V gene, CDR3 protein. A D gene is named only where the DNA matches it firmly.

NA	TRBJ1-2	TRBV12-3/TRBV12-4	CASTPSEGRFYTF
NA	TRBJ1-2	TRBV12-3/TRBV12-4	CARTRQEALYGYTF
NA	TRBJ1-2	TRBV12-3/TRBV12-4	CASSFGRLGNYGYTF
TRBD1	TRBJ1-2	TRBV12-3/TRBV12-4	CASSSGTVGGYTF
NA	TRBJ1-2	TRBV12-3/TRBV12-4	CASIMVNYGYTF
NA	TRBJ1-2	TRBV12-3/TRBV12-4	CASKPVLGANYGYTF
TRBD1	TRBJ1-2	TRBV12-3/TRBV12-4	CASRTGQGASYTF
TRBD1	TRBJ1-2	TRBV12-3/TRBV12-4	CASPTGSHGYTF
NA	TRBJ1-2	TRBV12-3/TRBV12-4	CASTGRLGRWPKRGYTF
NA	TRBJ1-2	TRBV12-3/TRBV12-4	CASRTGAGYGYTF
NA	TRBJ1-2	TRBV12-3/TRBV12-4	CASSLEGWGYTF
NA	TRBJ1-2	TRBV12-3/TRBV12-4	CASSSRDRSYGYTF
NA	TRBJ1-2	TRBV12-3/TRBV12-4	CASSGRERATYGYTF